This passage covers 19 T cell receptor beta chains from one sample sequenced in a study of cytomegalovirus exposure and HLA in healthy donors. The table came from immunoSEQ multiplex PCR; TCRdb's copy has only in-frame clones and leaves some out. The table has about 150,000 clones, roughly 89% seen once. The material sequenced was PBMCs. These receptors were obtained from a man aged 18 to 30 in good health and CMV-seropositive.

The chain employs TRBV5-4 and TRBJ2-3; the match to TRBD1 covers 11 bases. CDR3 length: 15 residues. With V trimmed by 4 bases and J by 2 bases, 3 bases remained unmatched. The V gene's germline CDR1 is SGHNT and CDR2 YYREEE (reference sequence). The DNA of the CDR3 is TGTGCCAGCAGCCGGACAGGGGGCTTCACAGATACGCAGTATTTT. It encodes CASSRTGGFTDTQYF.

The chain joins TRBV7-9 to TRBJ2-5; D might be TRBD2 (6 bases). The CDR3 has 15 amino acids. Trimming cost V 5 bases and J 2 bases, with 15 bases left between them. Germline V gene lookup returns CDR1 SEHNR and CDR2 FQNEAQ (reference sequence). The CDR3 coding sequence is TGTGCCAGCAGCATCCCCGCGGGACTTCAAGAGACCCAGTACTTC. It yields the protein CASSIPAGLQETQYF.

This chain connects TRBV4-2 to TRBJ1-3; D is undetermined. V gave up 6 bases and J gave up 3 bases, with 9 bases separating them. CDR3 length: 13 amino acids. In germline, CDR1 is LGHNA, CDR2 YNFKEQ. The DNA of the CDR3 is TGTGCCAGCAGTCCGTCTTTTGGAAACACCATATATTTT. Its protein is CASSPSFGNTIYF.

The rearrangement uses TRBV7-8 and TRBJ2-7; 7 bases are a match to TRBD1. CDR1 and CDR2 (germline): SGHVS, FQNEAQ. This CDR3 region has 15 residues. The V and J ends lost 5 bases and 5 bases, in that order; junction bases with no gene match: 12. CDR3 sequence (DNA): TGTGCCAGCAGCCGCCGAGGGGGCTATTACAACGAGCAGTACTTC. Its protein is CASSRRGGYYNEQYF. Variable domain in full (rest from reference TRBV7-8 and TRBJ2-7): GAGVSQSPRYKVAKRGQDVALRCDPISGHVSLFWYQQALGQGPEFLTYFQNEAQLDKSGLPSDRFFAERPEGSVSTLKIQRTQQEDSAVYLCASSRRGGYYNEQYFGPGTRLTVT.

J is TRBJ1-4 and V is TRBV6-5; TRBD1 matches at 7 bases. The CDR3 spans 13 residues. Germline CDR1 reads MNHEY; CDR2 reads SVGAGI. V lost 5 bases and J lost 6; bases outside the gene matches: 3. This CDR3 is CASSVGQDEKLFF. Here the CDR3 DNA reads TGTGCCAGCAGTGTCGGACAGGATGAAAAACTGTTTTTT.

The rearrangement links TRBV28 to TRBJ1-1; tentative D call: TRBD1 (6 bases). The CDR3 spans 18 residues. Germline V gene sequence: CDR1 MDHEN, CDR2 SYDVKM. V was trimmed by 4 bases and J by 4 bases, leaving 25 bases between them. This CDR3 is CASSSLDLNRAVGTEAFF. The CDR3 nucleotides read TGTGCCAGCAGTTCCCTAGACCTTAACAGGGCGGTAGGCACTGAAGCTTTCTTT.

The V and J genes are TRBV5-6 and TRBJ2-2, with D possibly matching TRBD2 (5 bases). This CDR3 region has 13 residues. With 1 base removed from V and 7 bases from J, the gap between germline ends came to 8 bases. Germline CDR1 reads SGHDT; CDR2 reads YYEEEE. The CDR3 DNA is TGTGCCAGCAGCTTGCGGGGTGTCGGGGAGCTGTTTTTT. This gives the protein CASSLRGVGELFF.

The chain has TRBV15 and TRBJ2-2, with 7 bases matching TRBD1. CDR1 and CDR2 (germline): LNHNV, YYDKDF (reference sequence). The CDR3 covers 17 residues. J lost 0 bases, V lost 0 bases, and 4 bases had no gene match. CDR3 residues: CATSRDQGTANTGELFF. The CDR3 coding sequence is TGTGCCACCAGCAGAGATCAGGGGACAGCGAACACCGGGGAGCTGTTTTTT.

The CDR3 loop is CASSFQGGTYEQYF. CDR3 nucleotide sequence: TGTGCCAGCAGTTTCCAGGGAGGCACATACGAGCAGTACTTC. The chain combines TRBV27 with TRBJ2-7, with a possible D match to TRBD2 (6 bases). Germline CDR1 MNHEY, CDR2 SMNVEV (reference sequence). V was clipped by 3 bases and J by 4 bases, with 13 bases between them. This CDR3 is 14 amino acids long.

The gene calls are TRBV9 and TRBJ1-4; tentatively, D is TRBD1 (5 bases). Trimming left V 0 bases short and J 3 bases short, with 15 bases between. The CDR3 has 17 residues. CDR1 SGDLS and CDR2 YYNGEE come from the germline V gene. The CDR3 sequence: CASSVGWGGGANEKLFF. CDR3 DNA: TGTGCCAGCAGCGTAGGGTGGGGCGGCGGGGCTAATGAAAAACTGTTTTTT.

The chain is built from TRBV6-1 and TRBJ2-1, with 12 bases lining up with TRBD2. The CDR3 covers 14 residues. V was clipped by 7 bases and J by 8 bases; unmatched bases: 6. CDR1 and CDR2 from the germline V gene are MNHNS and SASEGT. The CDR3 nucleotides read TGTGCCAGCAAACCTGGGACTAGCGGGTATGAGCAGTTCTTC. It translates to CASKPGTSGYEQFF.

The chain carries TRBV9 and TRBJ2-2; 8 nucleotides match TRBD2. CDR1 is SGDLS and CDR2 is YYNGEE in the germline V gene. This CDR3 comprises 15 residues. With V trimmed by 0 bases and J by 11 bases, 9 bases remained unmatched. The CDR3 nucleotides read TGTGCCAGCAGCGTAGTGGTCACTAGCGGTGGCGAGCTGTTTTTT. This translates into CASSVVVTSGGELFF. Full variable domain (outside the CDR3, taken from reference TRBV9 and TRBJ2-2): DSGVTQTPKHLITATGQRVTLRCSPRSGDLSVYWYQQSLDQGLQFLIQYYNGEERAKGNILERFSAQQFPDLHSELNLSSLELGDSALYFCASSVVVTSGGELFFGEGSRLTVL.

CDR3 sequence reads: CASRPHSGGNTIYF. CDR3 nucleotides: TGTGCCAGCAGACCCCACAGCGGCGGAAACACCATATATTTT. This chain uses TRBV28 with TRBJ1-3; D is ambiguous. CDR1 and CDR2 from the germline V gene are MDHEN and SYDVKM. The V and J ends lost 6 bases and 4 bases respectively, with 13 bases between them. This CDR3 has 14 amino acids.

DNA of the CDR3: TGTGCCAGCAGTGAAACTTTTCCGGGACAGGACTCCTACAATGAGCAGTTCTTC. Its protein is CASSETFPGQDSYNEQFF. The rearrangement links TRBV2 to TRBJ2-1, with TRBD1 matching over 8 bases. Losses at the gene ends were 2 bases for V and 0 bases for J; bases not matched to a gene: 9. Germline V gene sequence: CDR1 SNHLY, CDR2 FYNNEI. The CDR3 covers 18 residues.

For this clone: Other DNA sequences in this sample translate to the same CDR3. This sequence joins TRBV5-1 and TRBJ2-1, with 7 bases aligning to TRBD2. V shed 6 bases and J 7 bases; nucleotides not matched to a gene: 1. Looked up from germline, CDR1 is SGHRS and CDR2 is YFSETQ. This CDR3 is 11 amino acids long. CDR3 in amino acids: CASTGGNEQFF. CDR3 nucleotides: TGCGCCAGCACCGGGGGGAATGAGCAGTTCTTC.

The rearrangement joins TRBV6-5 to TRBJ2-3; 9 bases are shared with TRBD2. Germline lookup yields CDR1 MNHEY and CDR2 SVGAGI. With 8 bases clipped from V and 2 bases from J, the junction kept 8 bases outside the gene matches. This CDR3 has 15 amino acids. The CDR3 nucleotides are TGTGCCAGCCTTTCGAGCGGGAGGTCCACAGATACGCAGTATTTT. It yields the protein CASLSSGRSTDTQYF.

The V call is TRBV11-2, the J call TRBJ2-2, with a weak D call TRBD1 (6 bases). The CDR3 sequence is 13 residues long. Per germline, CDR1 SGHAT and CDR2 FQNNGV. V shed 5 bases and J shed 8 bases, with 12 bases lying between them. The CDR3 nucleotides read TGTGCCAGCAGCCCGACAGGATATGGGGAGCTGTTTTTT. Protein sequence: CASSPTGYGELFF.

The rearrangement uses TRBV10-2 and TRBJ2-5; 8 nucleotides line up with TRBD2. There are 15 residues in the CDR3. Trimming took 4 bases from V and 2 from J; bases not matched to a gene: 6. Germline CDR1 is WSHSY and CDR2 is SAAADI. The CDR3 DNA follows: TGCGCCAGCAGTGTGGTAGCGGGACTACAAGAGACCCAGTACTTC. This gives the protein CASSVVAGLQETQYF.

The CDR3 DNA is TGTGCCTCCCGAGCGGAGAGGGCCCCGGGCACCGGGGAGCTGTTTTTT. Its translation is CASRAERAPGTGELFF. The chain recombines TRBV11-2 with TRBJ2-2, with D possibly being TRBD2 (5 bases). This CDR3 has 16 residues. CDR1 and CDR2 (germline): SGHAT, FQNNGV. V dropped 11 bases and J dropped 4 bases, with 23 bases sitting between them.